The 16 T cell receptor beta chains listed next were all sequenced from one sample in a study of shared clonotypes between healthy human individuals. Method: immunoSEQ multiplex PCR; TCRdb's copy keeps in-frame clones and lacks some. Of fewer than 1.8 million clones in the sample, just under 99% were seen once. Sample: naive CD4+ T cells sorted from blood. The sample's subset: CD45RA+ positively selected. The source of these receptors is a man younger than 45 in good health.

The chain uses TRBV29-1 and TRBJ2-3, with unresolved D. This CDR3 spans 13 amino acids. The germline V gene has CDR1 SQVTM and CDR2 ANQGSEA. V was shortened by 5 bases and J by 2 bases, with 11 bases between the two germline ends. CDR3 nucleotide sequence: TGCAGCGTTTCATCGGGCGACACAGATACGCAGTATTTT. Amino acid sequence: CSVSSGDTDTQYF.

The DNA of the CDR3 is TGTGCCAGCAGTTCCGTTCAGCGGAGGAGCACAGATACGCAGTATTTT. Its protein is CASSSVQRRSTDTQYF. The rearrangement uses TRBV28 and TRBJ2-3, with TRBD2 as a possible D gene (5 bases). There are 16 residues in the CDR3. Germline V lookup: CDR1 MDHEN, CDR2 SYDVKM. The V and J ends lost 4 bases and 0 bases respectively, with 14 bases between them.

The J gene is TRBJ1-4, the V gene TRBV9; D is perhaps TRBD1 (6 bases). The CDR3 consists of 16 residues. Trimming stripped 4 bases from V and 0 bases from J, with 13 bases between. Germline V gives CDR1 SGDLS, CDR2 YYNGEE. For the CDR3, the DNA is TGTGCCAGCAGCCTTGGGACAACTGCAACTAATGAAAAACTGTTTTTT. It translates to CASSLGTTATNEKLFF.

The chain carries TRBV7-3 and TRBJ2-1; D remains unclear. Germline CDR1 is SGHTA and CDR2 is FQGTGA. The CDR3 spans 15 residues. V lost 1 base and J 0 bases, leaving 7 bases between the germline ends. CDR3 coding DNA: TGTGCCAGCAGCTTAATCAAGAGCTCCTACAATGAGCAGTTCTTC. Protein sequence: CASSLIKSSYNEQFF.

Turning to this clone: Other nucleotide sequences in the sample specify the same CDR3. The chain joins TRBV30 to TRBJ2-3; D uncertain. Germline V gives CDR1 GTSNPN, CDR2 SVGIG (reference sequence). The length of the CDR3 is 12 residues. V was shortened by 1 base and J by 4 bases, with 6 bases between the two germline ends. For the CDR3, the DNA is TGTGCCTGGAGTGGTGGCGCAGATACGCAGTATTTT. It codes for CAWSGGADTQYF.

For this clone: At the DNA level, this CDR3 is encoded by other sequences in the same sample as well. J is TRBJ2-5 and V is TRBV7-3; 9 bases are shared with TRBD2. Germline trimming cut 4 bases from V and 5 bases from J; bases unmatched to any gene: 2. This CDR3 is built from 13 residues. Germline-derived CDR1 and CDR2 are SGHTA and FQGTGA. The CDR3 DNA sequence: TGTGCCAGCAGCTCCAGCGGGAGGGAGACCCAGTACTTC. Translating gives CASSSSGRETQYF.

This clone was observed a single time. V gene TRBV6-5 combines with J gene TRBJ2-7, with unresolved D. Germline V lookup: CDR1 MNHEY, CDR2 SVGAGI. V was pared by 2 bases and J by 2 bases, with 7 bases between. CDR3 length: 13 amino acids. CDR3 nucleotides: TGTGCCAGCAGTTACCAGACGCCCTACGAGCAGTACTTC. This encodes CASSYQTPYEQYF.

This chain uses TRBV6-5 with TRBJ2-7; unclear D gene. Per the germline V gene, CDR1 is MNHEY and CDR2 is SVGAGI. Deletions cut 0 bases from V and 0 bases from J, with 12 bases between. The CDR3 runs 16 residues. CDR3 in DNA: TGTGCCAGCAGTTACTCTCCAGGACGGAGCTCCTACGAGCAGTACTTC. As protein: CASSYSPGRSSYEQYF.

The chain employs TRBV15 and TRBJ2-7; D gene unclear. Germline lookup yields CDR1 LNHNV and CDR2 YYDKDF (reference sequence). The germline V and J ends were trimmed by 0 bases and 6 bases, with 9 bases remaining between them. The CDR3 has 13 residues. DNA of the CDR3: TGTGCCACCAGCAGAGATCGTATCTCCGAGCAGTACTTC. This encodes CATSRDRISEQYF.

The table lists this clone with a count of one. V gene TRBV7-8 combines with J gene TRBJ2-7; 7 bases agree with TRBD1. Germline CDR1 reads SGHVS; CDR2 reads FQNEAQ. The CDR3 has 15 residues. Trimming cost V 5 bases and J 4 bases; bases outside gene matches: 11. CDR3 protein: CASSASRDSGYEQYF. The CDR3, as DNA: TGTGCCAGCAGCGCGAGCCGGGACAGTGGATACGAGCAGTACTTC.

The chain joins TRBV6-1 to TRBJ1-5; 10 bases are shared with TRBD1. The trim removed 8 bases at V and 6 bases at J, leaving 4 bases unmatched. Germline V gene lookup returns CDR1 MNHNS and CDR2 SASEGT. The CDR3 is 13 amino acids. The CDR3 protein is CASLGTGVQPQHF. The CDR3 nucleotides read TGTGCCAGCCTGGGGACAGGGGTTCAGCCCCAGCATTTT.

The chain couples TRBV2 to TRBJ2-7, with 7 bases matching TRBD1. With 6 bases clipped from V and 0 bases from J, the junction kept 11 bases outside the gene matches. The CDR3 contains 16 residues. Germline V gives CDR1 SNHLY, CDR2 FYNNEI. CDR3 DNA sequence: TGTGCCAGCAGGGCGGACAGGCGGAGTAGCTCCTACGAGCAGTACTTC. Translation: CASRADRRSSSYEQYF.

The chain links TRBV7-2 to TRBJ2-7, with 8 bases identical to TRBD1. Germline V gene sequence: CDR1 SGHTA, CDR2 FQGNSA. This CDR3 has 18 residues. The V gene end was trimmed by 5 bases and the J gene end by 2 bases; junction bases not matched to a gene: 17. The CDR3 sequence: CASSPKGTGGLRPYEQYF. In DNA form, the CDR3 reads TGTGCCAGCAGCCCAAAAGGGACAGGTGGTTTACGGCCCTACGAGCAGTACTTC. The complete variable domain, with remaining parts taken from reference TRBV7-2 and TRBJ2-7, reads GAGVSQSPSNKVTEKGKDVELRCDPISGHTALYWYRQSLGQGLEFLIYFQGNSAPDKSGLPSDRFSAERTGGSVSTLTIQRTQQEDSAVYLCASSPKGTGGLRPYEQYFGPGTRLTVT.

This clone was detected only once. The chain has TRBV7-9 and TRBJ2-5, with D tentatively TRBD1 (5 bases). This CDR3 has 16 residues. The germline gives CDR1 SEHNR, CDR2 FQNEAQ (reference sequence). V shed 3 bases and J shed 5 bases, with 19 bases lying between them. This chain's CDR3 is CASSFSGAVKRETQYF. The CDR3, as DNA: TGTGCCAGCAGCTTTAGTGGGGCAGTCAAAAGGGAGACCCAGTACTTC.

V and J are TRBV28 and TRBJ1-2; no reliable D call. The germline V and J ends were trimmed by 6 bases and 4 bases, with 15 bases remaining between them. The germline gives CDR1 MDHEN, CDR2 SYDVKM. The CDR3 is 14 amino acids. CDR3 sequence (DNA): TGTGCCAGCAGCCTAGGATGGGGTACCTATGGCTACACCTTC. Its translation: CASSLGWGTYGYTF.

V is TRBV7-9 and J is TRBJ1-1, with D hard to call. Trimming removed 5 bases at V and 2 bases at J, with 18 bases between. The V gene's germline CDR1 is SEHNR and CDR2 FQNEAQ (reference sequence). CDR3 length: 16 residues. This chain's CDR3 is CASSTNLERGNTEAFF. Written as DNA, the CDR3 is TGTGCCAGCAGCACAAACCTTGAGAGAGGTAACACTGAAGCTTTCTTT. Filled out from reference TRBV7-9 and TRBJ1-1, the complete variable domain reads DTGVSQNPRHKITKRGQNVTFRCDPISEHNRLYWYRQTLGQGPEFLTYFQNEAQLEKSRLLSDRFSAERPKGSFSTLEIQRTEQGDSAMYLCASSTNLERGNTEAFFGQGTRLTVV.